The 24 T cell receptor beta chains given below trace back to one sample, sequenced in a study of blood T cells in healthy people across ages. A J-beta primer mix and a sample-barcoded 5' primer were used in a second PCR of roughly 6 to 12 cycles. TCRdb called the 5' RACE reads again in MiXCR, with one record for every CDR3 protein. In the table there are about 630,000 distinct CDR3 sequences, around 20% of which are singletons. Material for sequencing was blood. The source of these receptors is a man in his sixties or seventies in good health.

This clonotype was picked up a small number of times. The gene calls are TRBV4-1 and TRBJ2-7, with unresolved D. Germline V gives CDR1 MGHRA, CDR2 YSYEKL. V dropped 0 bases and J dropped 2 bases, with 11 bases sitting between them. This CDR3 contains 15 residues. The DNA for the CDR3 is TGCGCCAGCAGCCAAGATTTGGGGTTCCCCTACGAGCAGTACTTC. It translates to CASSQDLGFPYEQYF.

This clonotype has more than one count but fewer than ten. This chain uses TRBV7-9 with TRBJ1-2; TRBD1 might be the D (6 bases). The CDR3 covers 13 residues. V lost 7 bases and J lost 0, with 9 bases in between. The V gene's germline CDR1 is SEHNR and CDR2 FQNEAQ (reference sequence). CDR3 loop: CASMAGANYGYTF. DNA for the CDR3: TGTGCCAGCATGGCAGGGGCTAACTATGGCTACACCTTC.

The chain uses TRBV3-1 and TRBJ2-3; D is perhaps TRBD1 or TRBD2 (5 bases each). CDR1 is LGHDT, CDR2 YNNKEL, per germline (reference sequence). V gave up 4 bases and J gave up 3 bases, with 14 bases separating them. This CDR3 comprises 15 residues. CDR3 amino acids: CASSLRDRLTDTQYF. The CDR3 bases are TGTGCCAGCAGCCTACGGGACCGGTTGACAGATACGCAGTATTTT.

Only a few counts were recorded for this clonotype. This sequence joins TRBV28 and TRBJ1-5; D gene unclear. From germline, CDR1 is MDHEN and CDR2 SYDVKM. The CDR3 covers 12 residues. The germline V and J ends were trimmed by 7 bases and 7 bases, with 11 bases remaining between them. The CDR3 is CASTVGSQPQHF. In nucleotides, the CDR3 is TGTGCCAGCACCGTAGGTTCCCAGCCCCAGCATTTT.

The chain uses TRBV2 and TRBJ1-5, with 7 bases matching TRBD1. Germline V gives CDR1 SNHLY, CDR2 FYNNEI. The length of the CDR3 is 15 residues. V lost 6 bases to trimming and J lost 0 bases; unmatched junction nucleotides: 5. CDR3 sequence (DNA): TGTGCCAGCAGAACGGGACAGATTAGCAATCAGCCCCAGCATTTT. It codes for CASRTGQISNQPQHF.

The gene calls are TRBV2 and TRBJ2-5, with 10 bases that match TRBD2. The CDR3 runs 17 residues. Germline V lookup: CDR1 SNHLY, CDR2 FYNNEI. With V trimmed by 4 bases and J by 2 bases, 10 bases remained unmatched. Written as DNA, the CDR3 is TGTGCCAGCAGTGGAGGCCTAGCGGGAGCTCAACAAGAGACCCAGTACTTC. This codes for CASSGGLAGAQQETQYF.

This clonotype appeared a few times. The chain uses TRBV20-1 and TRBJ1-1, with 7 nucleotides matching TRBD1. Germline CDR1 DFQATT, CDR2 SNEGSKA (reference sequence). V was clipped by 5 bases and J by 8 bases; unmatched bases: 8. CDR3 size: 12 residues. CDR3: CSARQGLTEAFF. DNA for the CDR3: TGCAGTGCTCGACAGGGACTCACGGAAGCTTTCTTT.

At least ten counts were recorded for this clonotype. The genes are TRBV5-1 and TRBJ1-2; 7 bases align to TRBD1. The length of the CDR3 is 14 residues. Trimming took 0 bases from V and 8 from J; bases not matched to a gene: 7. Germline CDR1 SGHRS, CDR2 YFSETQ. The CDR3 region has the DNA TGCGCCAGCAGCTTGGGACAGGGTATTGGCGGCTACACCTTC. It translates to CASSLGQGIGGYTF.

The genes are TRBV7-2 and TRBJ2-1; 11 positions agree with TRBD1. The CDR3 runs to 16 residues. Germline V gives CDR1 SGHTA, CDR2 FQGNSA. The J segment lost 3 bases and the V segment lost 0 bases, leaving 1 base of the junction unmatched. In DNA, the CDR3 is TGTGCCAGCAGCTTAGCTGGGACAGGGGGCTACAATGAGCAGTTCTTC. Protein product: CASSLAGTGGYNEQFF. The full variable domain, completed using reference TRBV7-2 and TRBJ2-1, is GAGVSQSPSNKVTEKGKDVELRCDPISGHTALYWYRQSLGQGLEFLIYFQGNSAPDKSGLPSDRFSAERTGGSVSTLTIQRTQQEDSAVYLCASSLAGTGGYNEQFFGPGTRLTVL.

There are a few counts of this clonotype. The chain uses TRBV20-1 and TRBJ2-5; D is unclear. The DNA end is a closer match to TRBJ2-1, so the J assignment may be wrong. The CDR3 consists of 14 residues. Germline lookup yields CDR1 DFQATT and CDR2 SNEGSKA (reference sequence). CDR3 coding DNA: TGCAGTGCTAGAGATCCTTTTTGGAACAATGAGCAGTTCTTC. Translating it yields CSARDPFWNNEQFF.

This chain uses TRBV12-3 or TRBV12-4 with TRBJ2-7, with D perhaps being TRBD1 or TRBD2 (5 bases each). V was pared by 7 bases and J by 7 bases, with 17 bases between. The CDR3 extends over 13 amino acids. The CDR3 here is CASTSRGEGEQYF. In DNA form, the CDR3 reads TGTGCCAGCACCAGTCGGGGCGAGGGGGAGCAGTACTTC.

The table lists this clonotype with a few counts. The rearrangement joins TRBV20-1 to TRBJ2-2; D is possibly TRBD1 (6 bases). Trimming shortened V by 0 bases and J by 2 bases, and 13 bases separated the two germline ends. This CDR3 comprises 16 residues. Germline CDR1 DFQATT, CDR2 SNEGSKA (reference sequence). The CDR3 reads CSARDGAGVNTGELFF. The CDR3 bases are TGCAGTGCTAGAGATGGGGCAGGGGTTAACACCGGGGAGCTGTTTTTT.

This clonotype has a handful of counts. The rearrangement joins TRBV7-8 to TRBJ2-2; 8 nucleotides match TRBD1. Germline CDR1 SGHVS, CDR2 FQNEAQ. The CDR3 has 16 amino acids. Trimming at V came to 5 bases and at J to 2 bases, leaving 7 bases not matched to a gene. CDR3 region: CASSIRDRRNTGELFF. The CDR3 DNA follows: TGTGCCAGCAGCATCCGGGACAGGAGAAACACCGGGGAGCTGTTTTTT.

This clonotype was picked up a small number of times. This chain joins TRBV5-1 and TRBJ2-2; D is possibly TRBD2 (6 bases). From germline, CDR1 is SGHRS and CDR2 YFSETQ. V dropped 0 bases and J dropped 3 bases, with 9 bases sitting between them. CDR3 length: 15 amino acids. CDR3: CASSLGSGYTGELFF. The CDR3 nucleotides are TGCGCCAGCAGCTTGGGTAGCGGATACACCGGGGAGCTGTTTTTT.

This clonotype was seen more than once but under ten times. The chain uses TRBV5-1 and TRBJ2-5; 9 nucleotides agree with TRBD1. The J call may be mistaken, given a closer DNA end match to TRBJ2-1. Per the germline V gene, CDR1 is SGHRS and CDR2 is YFSETQ. CDR3 length equals 16 residues. The CDR3, as DNA: TGCGCCAGCAGCTTAACAGGGGGCGCGTCATACAATGAGCAGTTCTTC. Translation gives CASSLTGGASYNEQFF.

DNA for the CDR3: TGTGCCAGCAGCTTAGCTACCGTGGGGGCAGGCGAGCAGTACTTC. It is translated as CASSLATVGAGEQYF. The V call is TRBV7-2, the J call TRBJ2-1; a weak D match, TRBD1 (6 bases). The assigned J gene may be wrong: the sequence end matches TRBJ2-7 better. This CDR3 is 15 amino acids long. Looked up from germline, CDR1 is SGHTA and CDR2 is FQGNSA.

The chain uses TRBV3-1 and TRBJ2-1; 9 nucleotides agree with TRBD2. CDR3 length: 15 residues. Germline CDR1 and CDR2: LGHDT and YNNKEL (reference sequence). Germline trimming cut 0 bases from V and 6 bases from J; bases unmatched to any gene: 3. This chain's CDR3 is CASSQELLAGNEQFF. DNA for the CDR3: TGTGCCAGCAGCCAAGAGCTACTAGCGGGCAATGAGCAGTTCTTC.

This clonotype came up a few times. V gene TRBV4-1 combines with J gene TRBJ1-2, with no clear D. The germline V and J ends were trimmed by 0 bases and 4 bases, with 9 bases remaining between them. Germline assignment: CDR1 MGHRA and CDR2 YSYEKL. The CDR3 contains 14 residues. The CDR3 sequence: CASSQDGFSYGYTF. As DNA, the CDR3 is TGCGCCAGCAGCCAAGACGGGTTTAGCTATGGCTACACCTTC.

This clonotype has just a few counts. The chain links TRBV29-1 to TRBJ2-3, with TRBD2 as a possible D gene (6 bases). This CDR3 is built from 14 residues. In germline, CDR1 is SQVTM, CDR2 ANQGSEA. Trimming left V 6 bases short and J 1 base short, with 14 bases between. CDR3 sequence reads: CSVAPSVGTDTQYF. The CDR3 DNA reads TGCAGCGTCGCCCCTAGCGTCGGCACAGATACGCAGTATTTT.

V usage is TRBV6-2 or TRBV6-3 and J usage is TRBJ2-7, with D hard to call. The V and J ends lost 7 bases and 2 bases respectively, with 15 bases between them. CDR1 MNHEY and CDR2 SVGEGT come from the germline V gene. CDR3 size: 14 residues. The CDR3 DNA reads TGTGCCAGCAACAACCGAGCAGTCGCCTACGAGCAGTACTTC. Protein product: CASNNRAVAYEQYF.

This clonotype came up a few times. This chain links TRBV14 with TRBJ2-5; D unresolved. Trimming took off 1 base at V and 4 bases at J, with 7 bases between the two ends. CDR3 length: 13 amino acids. From germline, CDR1 is SGHDN and CDR2 FVKESK. As DNA, the CDR3 is TGTGCCAGCAGCCAAGTCTGGGGAGAGACCCAGTACTTC. It specifies CASSQVWGETQYF. Supplemented by reference TRBV14 and TRBJ2-5, the full variable domain reads EAGVTQFPSHSVIEKGQTVTLRCDPISGHDNLYWYRRVMGKEIKFLLHFVKESKQDESGMPNNRFLAERTGGTYSTLKVQPAELEDSGVYFCASSQVWGETQYFGPGTRLLVL.

The rearrangement links TRBV6-1 to TRBJ2-7; D remains ambiguous. This CDR3 spans 12 amino acids. The V end was cut by 1 base, the J end by 3 bases, with 4 bases between. Germline CDR1 reads MNHNS; CDR2 reads SASEGT. The CDR3: CASSEVDYEQYF. The CDR3 DNA follows: TGTGCCAGCAGTGAAGTCGACTACGAGCAGTACTTC.

This clonotype was found a few times. A junction boundary mismatches the germline segment, possibly from a read error. The J gene is TRBJ1-2, the V gene TRBV10-3, with D perhaps matching TRBD1 (6 bases). In germline, CDR1 is ENHRY, CDR2 SYGVKD. The length of the CDR3 is 14 residues. The CDR3 DNA reads TGTGCCATCAGTAAGTCTGCAGGGGCCTATGGCTACACCTTC. This gives the protein CAISKSAGAYGYTF.

This rearrangement joins TRBV4-1 to TRBJ1-2; tentative D call: TRBD1 (6 bases). Trimming took 2 bases from V and 4 from J, leaving 14 bases between them. CDR1 and CDR2 from the germline V gene are MGHRA and YSYEKL. This CDR3 region has 15 residues. The CDR3 spells CASSQLEGGTYGYTF. DNA for the CDR3: TGCGCCAGCAGCCAACTTGAGGGGGGGACCTATGGCTACACCTTC.